These T cell receptor beta chains were read from a single sample in a study of cytomegalovirus exposure and HLA in healthy donors. Produced via immunoSEQ multiplex PCR; TCRdb's table is partial and in-frame only. The repertoire holds 150,000 to 200,000 clones, more than 70% seen once, with more than 1.1% in the top ten. The specimen sequenced was PBMCs. The receptors here all came from a young woman in good health and CMV-seronegative. Both conserved end residues are part of each CDR3. The D gene is left open where the match is weak. Clone size is stated in some rows and not others, as once, few, many or a class when expanded.

V: TRBV5-4
D: TRBD1
length: 15
size: NA
J: TRBJ2-3
CDR3: CASRWGQGSTDTQYF
DNA: TGTGCCAGCAGGTGGGGACAGGGGAGCACAGATACGCAGTATTTT

V: TRBV7-6
D: NA
length: 12
size: NA
J: TRBJ1-1
CDR3: CASAGEHTEAFF
DNA: TGTGCCAGTGCCGGGGAACACACTGAAGCTTTCTTT

V: TRBV5-4
D: NA
length: 15
size: NA
J: TRBJ2-7
CDR3: CASSLYLQGTYEQYF
DNA: TGTGCCAGCAGCTTATATTTACAGGGAACCTACGAGCAGTACTTC

V: TRBV6-1
D: NA
length: 13
size: NA
J: TRBJ2-7
CDR3: CASSSSSSYEQYF
DNA: TGTGCCAGCAGTTCGTCTAGCTCCTACGAGCAGTACTTC

V: TRBV10-1
D: NA
length: 11
size: few
J: TRBJ2-2
CDR3: CASSGIGELFF
DNA: TGCGCCAGCAGTGGTATCGGGGAGCTGTTTTTT

V: TRBV5-6
D: TRBD1
length: 13
size: NA
J: TRBJ1-5
CDR3: CASSLTGGQPQHF
DNA: TGTGCCAGCAGCCTAACAGGGGGTCAGCCCCAGCATTTT

V: TRBV11-2
D: TRBD2
length: 19
size: NA
J: TRBJ2-3
CDR3: CASSLVRWGLDHATDTQYF
DNA: TGTGCCAGCAGCTTAGTCCGATGGGGACTAGACCATGCTACAGATACGCAGTATTTT

V: TRBV5-4
D: TRBD1
length: 16
size: NA
J: TRBJ1-5
CDR3: CASSQDQGQGNQPQHF
DNA: TGTGCCAGCAGCCAAGATCAAGGACAGGGCAACCAGCCCCAGCATTTT

V: TRBV6-5
D: TRBD1
length: 12
size: NA
J: TRBJ2-3
CDR3: CASTQGADTQYF
DNA: TGTGCCAGTACACAGGGGGCAGATACGCAGTATTTT

V: TRBV21-1
D: NA
length: 16
size: NA
J: TRBJ1-4
CDR3: CASSIKTDRDNEKLFF
DNA: TGTGCCAGCAGCATTAAAACGGACAGGGATAATGAAAAACTGTTTTTT

V: TRBV30
D: TRBD2
length: 14
size: NA
J: TRBJ2-1
CDR3: CAWSSGSSYNEQFF
DNA: TGTGCCTGGAGTAGCGGGAGCTCCTACAATGAGCAGTTCTTC